This paragraph reports one T cell receptor beta chain. What it recognizes is unknown. The data stem from a study of cytomegalovirus exposure and HLA in healthy donors. General study points: Specificity for CMV antigens was confirmed in vitro for a few of the CMV-associated chains. Analyzed later, most CMV-associated TCR beta chains appeared HLA-restricted. Analysis performed later showed TCR beta chains linked to HLA being more clonally expanded than equally common others.

The PCR made use of 60 Vbeta and 13 Jbeta primers. Only in-frame clones appear in the TCRdb table, and some are missing; sequencing was by immunoSEQ multiplex PCR. The data show about 62,000 clones, and the top ten clones hold around 5.3%. The CDR3 sequence is 12 residues long. CDR1 is MNHNY and CDR2 is SVGAGI in the germline V gene (reference sequence). Trimming shortened V by 7 bases and J by 0 bases, and 5 bases separated the two germline ends. The origin of this receptor is a man under 40 in good health and CMV-seropositive. Sequenced: PBMCs. The rearrangement links TRBV6-6 to TRBJ2-3; no reliable D call. The CDR3 loop reads CASTGSTDTQYF. CDR3 DNA sequence: TGTGCCAGCACCGGGAGCACAGATACGCAGTATTTT.